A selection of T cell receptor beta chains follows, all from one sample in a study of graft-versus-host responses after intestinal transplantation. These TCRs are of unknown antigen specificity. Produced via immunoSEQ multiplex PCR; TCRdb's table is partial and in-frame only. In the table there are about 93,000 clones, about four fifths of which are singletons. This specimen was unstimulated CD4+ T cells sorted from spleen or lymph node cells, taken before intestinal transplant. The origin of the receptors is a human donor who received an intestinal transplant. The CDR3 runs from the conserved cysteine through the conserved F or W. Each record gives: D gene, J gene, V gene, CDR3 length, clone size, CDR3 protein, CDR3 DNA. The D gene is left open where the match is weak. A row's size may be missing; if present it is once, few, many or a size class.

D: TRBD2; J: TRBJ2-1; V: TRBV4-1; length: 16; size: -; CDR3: CASSQLPGLAYNEQFF; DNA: TGCGCCAGCAGCCAACTCCCGGGACTAGCCTACAATGAGCAGTTCTTC
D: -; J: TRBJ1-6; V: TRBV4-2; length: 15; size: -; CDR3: CASSQGRSLPLPLHF; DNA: TGTGCCAGCAGCCAAGGGAGGAGCCTTCCGTTACCCCTCCACTTT
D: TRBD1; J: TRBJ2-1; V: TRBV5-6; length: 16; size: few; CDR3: CASSPPDRGGYNEQFF; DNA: TGTGCCAGCAGCCCGCCGGACAGGGGAGGTTACAATGAGCAGTTCTTC
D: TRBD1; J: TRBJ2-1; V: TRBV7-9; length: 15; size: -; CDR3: CASSLPGQGKNEQFF; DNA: TGTGCCAGCAGCTTACCGGGACAGGGGAAAAATGAGCAGTTCTTC
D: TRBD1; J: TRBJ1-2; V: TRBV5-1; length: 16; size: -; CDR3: CASSVGTGGTRNGYTF; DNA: TGCGCCAGCAGCGTGGGGACAGGTGGTACCCGGAACGGCTACACCTTC
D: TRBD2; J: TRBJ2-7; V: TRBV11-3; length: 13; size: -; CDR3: CASSLAGTSVQYF; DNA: TGTGCCAGCAGCTTAGCCGGGACTAGCGTTCAGTACTTC
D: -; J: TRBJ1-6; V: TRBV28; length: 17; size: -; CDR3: CASSRSGRASYNSPLHF; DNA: TGTGCCAGCAGTAGATCGGGCAGGGCTTCCTATAATTCACCCCTCCACTTT
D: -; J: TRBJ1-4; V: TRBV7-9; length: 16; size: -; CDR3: CASSERGGHPNEKLFF; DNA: TGTGCCAGCAGCGAACGCGGGGGACACCCTAATGAAAAACTGTTTTTT
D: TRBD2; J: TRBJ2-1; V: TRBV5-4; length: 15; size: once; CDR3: CASSLSWGGYNEQFF; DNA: TGTGCCAGCAGCTTGTCTTGGGGGGGTTACAATGAGCAGTTCTTC
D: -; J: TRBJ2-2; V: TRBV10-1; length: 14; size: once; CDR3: CASSEGAFTGELFF; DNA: TGCGCCAGCAGTGAGGGGGCCTTCACCGGGGAGCTGTTTTTT
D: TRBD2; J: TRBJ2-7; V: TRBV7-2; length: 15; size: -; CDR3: CASSLDGREGYEQYF; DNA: TGTGCCAGCAGCTTAGACGGCAGGGAGGGCTACGAGCAGTACTTC
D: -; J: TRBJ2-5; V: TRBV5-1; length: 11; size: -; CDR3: CASSLRETQYF; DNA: TGCGCCAGCAGCTTGCGAGAGACCCAGTACTTC
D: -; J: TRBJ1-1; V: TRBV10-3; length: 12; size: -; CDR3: CAISDINTEAFF; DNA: TGTGCCATCAGTGACATCAACACTGAAGCTTTCTTT
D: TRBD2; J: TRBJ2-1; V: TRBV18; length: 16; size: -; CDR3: CASSPNIAGVGNEQFF; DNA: TGTGCCAGCTCACCAAACATAGCGGGAGTAGGGAATGAGCAGTTCTTC
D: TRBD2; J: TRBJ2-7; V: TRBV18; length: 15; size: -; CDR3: CASSPPGLAGAEQYF; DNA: TGTGCCAGCTCACCACCGGGCCTAGCGGGAGCCGAGCAGTACTTC
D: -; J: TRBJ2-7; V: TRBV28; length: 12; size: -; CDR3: CASSPVRYEQYF; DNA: TGTGCCAGCAGTCCCGTCCGCTACGAGCAGTACTTC
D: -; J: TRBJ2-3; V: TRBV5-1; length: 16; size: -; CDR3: CASSSYGSVVSDTQYF; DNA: TGCGCCAGCAGCTCCTACGGGAGCGTGGTTTCAGATACGCAGTATTTT
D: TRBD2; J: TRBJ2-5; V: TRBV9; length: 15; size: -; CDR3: CASSPRTSGGGPQYF; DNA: TGTGCCAGCAGCCCCCGGACTAGCGGGGGGGGGCCCCAGTACTTC
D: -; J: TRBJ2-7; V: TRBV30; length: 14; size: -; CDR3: CAWSVTESSYEQYF; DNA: TGTGCCTGGAGTGTTACAGAATCCTCCTACGAGCAGTACTTC
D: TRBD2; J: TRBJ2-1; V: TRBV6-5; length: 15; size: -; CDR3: CASSLLASSYNEQFF; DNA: TGTGCCAGCAGCCTACTAGCGAGCTCCTACAATGAGCAGTTCTTC
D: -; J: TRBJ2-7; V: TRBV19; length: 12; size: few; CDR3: CASSKTGLEQYF; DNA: TGTGCCAGTAGTAAGACAGGTCTCGAGCAGTACTTC
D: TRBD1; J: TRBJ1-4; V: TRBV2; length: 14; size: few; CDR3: CASERDRVGEKLFF; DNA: TGTGCCAGCGAGAGGGACAGGGTGGGTGAAAAACTGTTTTTT
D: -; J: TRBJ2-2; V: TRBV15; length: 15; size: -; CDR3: CATSRLGGADGELFF; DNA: TGTGCCACCAGCAGACTAGGGGGGGCCGACGGGGAGCTGTTTTTT
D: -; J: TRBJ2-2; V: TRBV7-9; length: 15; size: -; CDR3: CASSFVTTNTGELFF; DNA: TGTGCCAGCAGCTTCGTGACAACGAACACCGGGGAGCTGTTTTTT
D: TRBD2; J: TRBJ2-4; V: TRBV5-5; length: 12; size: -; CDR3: CASSPWTSGWYF; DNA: TGTGCCAGCAGCCCTTGGACTAGCGGTTGGTACTTC
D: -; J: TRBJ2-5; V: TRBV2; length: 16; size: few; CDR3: CASSEWQGLAEPRQYF; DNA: TGTGCCAGCAGTGAATGGCAGGGGCTAGCGGAGCCCCGCCAGTACTTC
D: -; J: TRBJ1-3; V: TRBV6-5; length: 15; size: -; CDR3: CASRSTVSSGNTIYF; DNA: TGTGCCAGCAGATCTACAGTTAGCTCTGGAAACACCATATATTTT
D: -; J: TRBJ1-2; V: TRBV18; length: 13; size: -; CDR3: CASSPSQGQGYTF; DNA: TGTGCCAGCTCACCATCCCAGGGTCAAGGCTACACCTTC
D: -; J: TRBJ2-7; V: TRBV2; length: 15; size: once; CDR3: CASSEVQFSEYEQYF; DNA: TGTGCCAGCAGTGAAGTACAGTTCTCCGAATACGAGCAGTACTTC
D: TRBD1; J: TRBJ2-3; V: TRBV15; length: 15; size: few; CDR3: CATSTRTGGTDTQYF; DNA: TGTGCCACCAGCACTAGGACAGGGGGCACAGATACGCAGTATTTT
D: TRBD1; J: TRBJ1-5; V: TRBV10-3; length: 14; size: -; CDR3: CAISEEQGNQPQHF; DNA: TGTGCCATCAGTGAGGAACAGGGGAATCAGCCCCAGCATTTT
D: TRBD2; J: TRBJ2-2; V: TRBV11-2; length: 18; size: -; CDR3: CASSLDFAAGANTGELFF; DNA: TGTGCCAGCAGCTTAGATTTCGCAGCGGGAGCGAACACCGGGGAGCTGTTTTTT
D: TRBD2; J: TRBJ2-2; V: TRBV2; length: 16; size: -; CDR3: CASSFSGAANTGELFF; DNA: TGTGCCAGCAGTTTTAGCGGGGCAGCGAACACCGGGGAGCTGTTTTTT
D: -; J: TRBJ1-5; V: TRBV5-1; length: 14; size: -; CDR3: CASSPSGGNQPQHF; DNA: TGCGCCAGCAGCCCCTCAGGGGGCAATCAGCCCCAGCATTTT
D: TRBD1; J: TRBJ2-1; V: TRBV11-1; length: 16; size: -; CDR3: CASSHTGRTGQNEQFF; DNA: TGTGCCAGCAGCCACACGGGAAGGACAGGGCAAAATGAGCAGTTCTTC
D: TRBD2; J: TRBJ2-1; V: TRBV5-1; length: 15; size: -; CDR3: CASSLGTRGQSEQFF; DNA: TGCGCCAGCAGCTTAGGGACTAGAGGACAAAGTGAGCAGTTCTTC
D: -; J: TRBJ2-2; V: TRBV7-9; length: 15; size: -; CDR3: CASRPPRGNTGELFF; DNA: TGTGCCAGCAGGCCTCCTAGGGGGAACACCGGGGAGCTGTTTTTT
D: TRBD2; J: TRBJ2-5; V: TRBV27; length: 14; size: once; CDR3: CASSLSGSRETQYF; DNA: TGTGCCAGCAGCCTCAGCGGGAGTCGAGAGACCCAGTACTTC
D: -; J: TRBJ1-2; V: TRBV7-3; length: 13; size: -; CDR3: CASSPDKNYGYTF; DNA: TGTGCCAGCAGCCCGGACAAGAACTATGGCTACACCTTC
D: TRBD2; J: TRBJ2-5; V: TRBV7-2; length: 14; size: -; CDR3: CASSWAGTSGTQYF; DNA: TGTGCCAGCAGCTGGGCCGGGACTAGCGGGACCCAGTACTTC
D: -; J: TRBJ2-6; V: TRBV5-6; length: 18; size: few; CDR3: CASSSSWGALSGANVLTF; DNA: TGTGCCAGCAGCTCGAGTTGGGGAGCCCTCTCTGGGGCCAACGTCCTGACTTTC
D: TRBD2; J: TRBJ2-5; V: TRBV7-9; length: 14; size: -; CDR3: CASSLAGGSETQYF; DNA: TGTGCCAGCAGCTTAGCGGGGGGGTCGGAGACCCAGTACTTC
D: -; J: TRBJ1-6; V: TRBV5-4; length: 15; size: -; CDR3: CASSTPGAGNSPLHF; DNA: TGTGCCAGCAGCACCCCAGGGGCGGGTAATTCACCCCTCCACTTT
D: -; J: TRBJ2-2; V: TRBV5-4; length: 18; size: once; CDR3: CASSLARGRGTVTGELFF; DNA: TGTGCCAGCAGCTTGGCCAGAGGCAGGGGAACGGTCACCGGGGAGCTGTTTTTT
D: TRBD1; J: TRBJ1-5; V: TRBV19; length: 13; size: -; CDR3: CASTGGRNQPQHF; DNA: TGTGCCAGCACAGGGGGCCGCAATCAGCCCCAGCATTTT
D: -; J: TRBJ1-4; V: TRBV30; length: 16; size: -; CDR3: CAWSVDHRATNEKLFF; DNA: TGTGCCTGGAGTGTAGACCACAGGGCAACTAATGAAAAACTGTTTTTT
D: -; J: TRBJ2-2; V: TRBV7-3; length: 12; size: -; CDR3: CASSSDTGELFF; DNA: TGTGCCAGCAGCTCGGACACCGGGGAGCTGTTTTTT
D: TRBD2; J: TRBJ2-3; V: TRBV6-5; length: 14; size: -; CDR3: CATSTSGRTDTQYF; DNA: TGTGCCACCTCGACTAGCGGCCGCACAGATACGCAGTATTTT
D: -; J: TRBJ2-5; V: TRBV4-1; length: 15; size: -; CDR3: CASSHPGGEGETQYF; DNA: TGCGCCAGCAGCCATCCCGGGGGAGAGGGAGAGACCCAGTACTTC
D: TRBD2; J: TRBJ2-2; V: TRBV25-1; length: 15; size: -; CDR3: CASSGVAGYTGELFF; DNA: TGTGCCAGCAGTGGAGTAGCGGGGTACACCGGGGAGCTGTTTTTT
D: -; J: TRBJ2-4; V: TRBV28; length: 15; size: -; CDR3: CASSRTEKAKNIQYF; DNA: TGTGCCAGCAGCCGGACAGAAAAAGCCAAAAACATTCAGTACTTC
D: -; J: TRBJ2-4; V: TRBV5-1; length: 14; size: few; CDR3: CASSPLLAKNIQYF; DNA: TGCGCCAGCAGCCCCCTACTAGCCAAAAACATTCAGTACTTC
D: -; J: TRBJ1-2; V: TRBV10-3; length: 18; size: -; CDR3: CAIRQPSGRGPANYGYTF; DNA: TGTGCCATCAGGCAACCCTCGGGGAGGGGCCCAGCTAACTATGGCTACACCTTC
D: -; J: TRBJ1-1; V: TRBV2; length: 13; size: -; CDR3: CASSEALMARAFF; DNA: TGTGCCAGCAGTGAAGCGCTTATGGCCCGAGCTTTCTTT
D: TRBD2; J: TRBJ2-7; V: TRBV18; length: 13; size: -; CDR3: CASQQGRVGEQYF; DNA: TGTGCCAGCCAGCAAGGGAGGGTAGGTGAGCAGTACTTC
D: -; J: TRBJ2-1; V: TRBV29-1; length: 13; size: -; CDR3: CSVQRQSYNEQFF; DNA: TGCAGCGTGCAGAGACAATCCTACAATGAGCAGTTCTTC
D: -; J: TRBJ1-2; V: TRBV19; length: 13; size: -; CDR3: CASTRGANYGYTF; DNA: TGTGCCAGTACTAGGGGCGCTAACTATGGCTACACCTTC
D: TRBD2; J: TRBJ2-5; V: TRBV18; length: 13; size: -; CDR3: CASSPGLRETQYF; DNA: TGTGCCAGCTCACCGGGACTACGGGAGACCCAGTACTTC